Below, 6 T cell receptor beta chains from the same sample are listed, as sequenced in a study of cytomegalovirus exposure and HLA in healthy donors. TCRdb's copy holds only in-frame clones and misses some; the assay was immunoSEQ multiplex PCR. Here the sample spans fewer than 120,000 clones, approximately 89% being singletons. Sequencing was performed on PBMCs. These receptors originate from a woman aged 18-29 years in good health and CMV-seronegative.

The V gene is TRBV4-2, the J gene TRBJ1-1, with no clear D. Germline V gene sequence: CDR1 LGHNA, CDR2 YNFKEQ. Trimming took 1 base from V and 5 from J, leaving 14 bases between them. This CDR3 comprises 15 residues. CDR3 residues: CASSQAVKAGTEAFF. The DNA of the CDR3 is TGTGCCAGCAGCCAAGCCGTCAAGGCGGGTACTGAAGCTTTCTTT.

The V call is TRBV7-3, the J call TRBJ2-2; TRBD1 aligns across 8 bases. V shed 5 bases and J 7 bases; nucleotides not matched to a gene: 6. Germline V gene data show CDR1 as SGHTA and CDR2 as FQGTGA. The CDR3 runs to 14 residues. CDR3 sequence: CASSRTGLGGELFF. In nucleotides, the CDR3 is TGTGCCAGCAGCCGGACAGGGCTTGGCGGGGAGCTGTTTTTT.

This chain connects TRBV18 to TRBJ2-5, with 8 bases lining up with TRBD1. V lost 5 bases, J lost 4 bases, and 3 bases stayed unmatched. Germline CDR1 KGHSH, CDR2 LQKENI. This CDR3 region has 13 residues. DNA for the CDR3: TGTGCCAGCTCAGGACAGGGAAGAGAGACCCAGTACTTC. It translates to CASSGQGRETQYF.

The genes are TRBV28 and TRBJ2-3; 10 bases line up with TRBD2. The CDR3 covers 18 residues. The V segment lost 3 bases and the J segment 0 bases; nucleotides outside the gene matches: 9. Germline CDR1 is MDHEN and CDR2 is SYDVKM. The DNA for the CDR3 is TGTGCCAGCAGTTTCGCCTTAGCGGGAGGTACTAGCACAGATACGCAGTATTTT. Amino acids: CASSFALAGGTSTDTQYF.

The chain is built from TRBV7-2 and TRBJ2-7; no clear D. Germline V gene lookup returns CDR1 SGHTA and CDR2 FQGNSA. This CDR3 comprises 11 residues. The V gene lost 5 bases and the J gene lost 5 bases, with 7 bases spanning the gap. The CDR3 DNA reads TGTGCCAGCAGCCTAAGCCACGAGCAGTACTTC. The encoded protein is CASSLSHEQYF.

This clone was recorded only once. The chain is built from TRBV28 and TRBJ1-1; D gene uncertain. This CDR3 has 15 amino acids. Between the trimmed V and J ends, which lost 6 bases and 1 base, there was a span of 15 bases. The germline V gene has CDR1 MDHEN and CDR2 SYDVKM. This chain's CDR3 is CASRPPRGSNTEAFF. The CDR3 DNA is TGTGCCAGCAGGCCTCCTCGGGGTTCGAACACTGAAGCTTTCTTT.